This T cell receptor (beta chain) originates from a study of T cells in Graves' hyperthyroidism and ophthalmopathy (dated by TCRdb to the late 2010s). Turning to the overall study: Peripheral blood samples were taken at the time of initial diagnosis, prior to any treatment. After blood sampling, hyperthyroidism patients were treated with methimazole at a starting dose of 30 mg daily, and ophthalmopathy patients were treated with high-dose intravenous methylprednisolone. For training and testing, the 100 or so patients in the discovery cohort were randomly divided in a 7:3 ratio. An independent validation cohort of around 19 hyperthyroidism patients and about 16 patients who later progressed to ophthalmopathy tested prospective prediction of ophthalmopathy. In addition, the study compared T-cell repertoires in thyroid tissue and in blood from roughly six Graves' hyperthyroidism patients. TCR Vbeta CDR3 sequencing of some 140 peripheral blood samples (around 45 ophthalmopathy, about 80 hyperthyroidism and approximately 17 progressor patients) is reported in the paper. TCR V-J signatures able to tell the groups apart were searched for in a discovery cohort of 90 to 100 patients, of whom around 42 had Graves' ophthalmopathy and roughly 59 had stable Graves' hyperthyroidism.

Stable Graves' hyperthyroidism was defined as the absence of progression to ophthalmopathy over 18 months of follow-up. Hyperthyroidism patients were newly diagnosed, with disease duration under 2 months, and aged 18 to 65 years. Patients with uncontrolled infections, other autoimmune diseases, pregnancy or lactation were excluded. Diagnoses were based on clinical symptoms, serum thyroxine and TRAb, thyroid ultrasound and orbital computed tomography. PBMCs were isolated from 7.5 to 10 ml of fresh peripheral blood by Ficoll-Paque density gradient centrifugation. Trizol reagent was used to extract total RNA, and RNA quality was then checked on an Agilent 2100 Bioanalyzer. This clonotype showed up many times. Its antigen specificity is not known. No much larger clonotype is one base removed from it; base qualities were not supplied. What the research found in general, with its limitations: Most expanded thyroid clonotypes (frequency above 0.001) were also detected in blood, a finding suggesting that blood repertoires may reflect thyroid immune responses. Sample size was not statistically predetermined, and investigators were not blinded to group allocation. During validation, the model predicted progression to ophthalmopathy a median of roughly 7.1 months ahead of onset, with approximately 71% sensitivity and more than 72% specificity. A 13 V-J signature model separated ophthalmopathy from stable hyperthyroidism, with roughly 88% sensitivity and about 81% specificity in cross-validation and 80%/75% in testing.

For this chain, trimming is 5 bases at the V end and 5 bases at the J end, and the number of junction bases without a gene match is 8. CDR1 and CDR2 are read off the germline V gene (reference sequence) as SEHNR and FQNEAQ. The CDR3 has 14 amino acids, counting the end cysteine and phenylalanine. The entry retains the CDR3 DNA only, 42 bases that are in frame from base 1. The TCR beta CDR3 regions were amplified from RNA transcripts. The first round of RT-PCR for the TCR CDR3 was performed with the HTBI primer set and the Qiagen OneStep RT-PCR kit. A second multiplex PCR round built the libraries, followed by size selection and purification. Sequencing of the libraries was done on an Illumina HiSeq2000 using paired-end 100 bp reads. The paper's data handling went like this. SOAPnuke was used to process the raw data, throwing out any read that contained adapters or uncalled bases, had a mean Phred below 15, or lacked an exact constant-primer or identifier match. COPE v1.2.5 was used to merge high-quality paired reads, and clonotypes were defined as unique nucleotide sequences. Clonotypes were aligned to IMGT TRBV, TRBD and TRBJ reference segments using MiTCR v1.1. Only V-J combinations with frequency above 0.0001, covering 98% to 99.2% of repertoires, were analysed. The TCS score was defined as the ratio of F50 (clonal expansion) to E x V (chaos), calculated using BLOSUM62-based TCRdist between CDR3 peptides within each V-J. Welch's t-statistics and random forest reduced 500 to 650 V-J features to roughly 13, which were used in a naive Bayes classifier (R e1071). The raw public reads went through TCRdb reprocessing: fastp at Q25, MiXCR clone calling, in-frame beta chains kept. Duplicate CDR3 protein sequences are folded into a single record with the most common DNA and genes. Here the V and J calls rest on TCRdb's processing, not on the authors' analysis. This sample comprises roughly 700,000 distinct CDR3 sequences, around 15% of them detected only once. The top ten hold about a tenth of the sample.

Sequencing was done on a sample of blood. The receptor comes from a woman aged 18-35 years with Graves' hyperthyroidism. The V and J segments used are TRBV7-9 and TRBJ1-2; 7 bases in the middle match TRBD1. The DNA sequence follows: TGTGCCAGCAGCCGCGGGACAGTTGGGTATGGCTACACCTTC. This codes for CASSRGTVGYGYTF. Beyond the CDR3, the reference TRBV7-9 and TRBJ1-2 genes provide the residues; the full variable domain reads: DTGVSQNPRHKITKRGQNVTFRCDPISEHNRLYWYRQTLGQGPEFLTYFQNEAQLEKSRLLSDRFSAERPKGSFSTLEIQRTEQGDSAMYLCASSRGTVGYGYTFGSGTRLTVV.